This TCR beta chain was captured in a study of T cells in Graves' hyperthyroidism and ophthalmopathy. Study observations and caveats: The model's output predicted ophthalmopathy at a median of 6.5 months prior to onset. From stable hyperthyroidism, ophthalmopathy was set apart by a 13 V-J model.

The study defined stable Graves' hyperthyroidism as no ophthalmopathy progression within 18 months. Recently diagnosed hyperthyroidism of less than 2 months' duration affected patients aged 18 to 65. RNA transcripts provided the source from which TCR beta CDR3 regions were amplified. With the HTBI primer set, the TCR CDR3 went through a first round of RT-PCR. One entry per CDR3 protein, called by TCRdb with MiXCR from the multiplex PCR reads. The data contain around 580,000 distinct CDR3 sequences, roughly 46% of them singletons. This clonotype was found many times. Its antigen remains unknown. Germline V gene sequence: CDR1 SNHLY, CDR2 FYNNEI. The CDR3 spans 16 residues. The trim removed 1 base at V and 3 bases at J, leaving 8 bases unmatched.

Sequenced sample: peripheral blood or thyroid tissue (not recorded which). This clonotype was sampled from a woman aged 18-29 years with Graves' hyperthyroidism. The chain is built from TRBV2 and TRBJ2-7; 8 nucleotides match TRBD1. CDR3: CASSEEDIGQGYEQYF. DNA of the CDR3: TGTGCCAGCAGTGAAGAGGACATTGGACAGGGCTACGAGCAGTACTTC. Looking up the rest from reference TRBV2 and TRBJ2-7 gives the full variable domain: EPEVTQTPSHQVTQMGQEVILRCVPISNHLYFYWYRQILGQKVEFLVSFYNNEISEKSEIFDDQFSVERPDGSNFTLKIRSTKLEDSAMYFCASSEEDIGQGYEQYFGPGTRLTVT.